The 7 T cell receptor beta chains presented below share a single source sample, sequenced in a study of blood T cells in healthy people across ages. Primers used in a second PCR of roughly 6 to 11 cycles were a sample-barcoded 5' primer and a J-beta primer mix. TCRdb called the 5' RACE reads again in MiXCR, with one record for every CDR3 protein. Of about a million distinct CDR3 sequences in the sample, around 54% were seen once. Sequenced: blood. These receptors were obtained from a woman in her fifties or sixties in good health.

The genes are TRBV30 and TRBJ2-5; TRBD2 might be the D (6 bases). The J call may be in error: the DNA end matches TRBJ2-7 better. This CDR3 region has 15 residues. The germline CDR1 and CDR2 sequences are GTSNPN and SVGIG (reference sequence). The CDR3 nucleotides read TGTGCCTGGAGTGTACTCGGGCTAGCGAACTACGAGCAGTACTTC. It is translated as CAWSVLGLANYEQYF.

The chain is built from TRBV28 and TRBJ2-1; D call uncertain. Trimming cost V 2 bases and J 0 bases, with 11 bases left between them. This CDR3 comprises 16 residues. Germline CDR1 MDHEN, CDR2 SYDVKM. In nucleotides, the CDR3 is TGTGCCAGCAGTTTAGTCCCAGCCAGCTCCTACAATGAGCAGTTCTTC. This gives the protein CASSLVPASSYNEQFF.

This clonotype has more than one count but fewer than ten. This chain joins TRBV20-1 and TRBJ1-2, with TRBD1 matching 8 bases. Germline-derived CDR1 and CDR2 are DFQATT and SNEGSKA (reference sequence). The V segment lost 3 bases and the J segment 4 bases; nucleotides outside the gene matches: 13. This CDR3 comprises 16 residues. The CDR3 nucleotides are TGCAGTGCTAGGGATGTGGCGACAGGGGAAAGCTATGGCTACACCTTC. It yields the protein CSARDVATGESYGYTF.

The V and J genes are TRBV10-3 and TRBJ2-4, with D perhaps given as TRBD1 or TRBD2 (5 bases each). The end of the DNA aligns better with TRBJ2-7, so the J call may be wrong. Per the germline V gene, CDR1 is ENHRY and CDR2 is SYGVKD. The CDR3 has 14 residues. CDR3 nucleotides: TGTGCCATCAGTCCCCCTTCAGGGAGTAGCGAGCAGTACTTC. It is translated as CAISPPSGSSEQYF.

This clonotype was observed a single time. A junction end diverges from the germline sequence, so it may reflect a read error. The chain has TRBV3-1 and TRBJ2-3; D is unclear. Per the germline V gene, CDR1 is LGHDT and CDR2 is YNNKEL (reference sequence). The CDR3 covers 14 residues. The CDR3 nucleotides read TGTGCCGGCAGCCGCAAAGGGAACACAGATACGCAGTATTTT. Protein: CAGSRKGNTDTQYF.

The V and J genes are TRBV7-2 and TRBJ1-2; weak D call: TRBD1 (6 bases). The germline V and J ends were trimmed by 5 bases and 3 bases, with 13 bases remaining between them. The CDR3 covers 14 residues. The germline gives CDR1 SGHTA, CDR2 FQGNSA. The CDR3 spells CASSPGGGYYGYTF. The CDR3 DNA follows: TGTGCCAGCAGCCCAGGAGGGGGTTACTATGGCTACACCTTC.

This chain links TRBV6-1 with TRBJ2-5; no firm D call. V gave up 7 bases and J gave up 5 bases, with 14 bases separating them. The germline V gene has CDR1 MNHNS and CDR2 SASEGT. The length of the CDR3 is 13 residues. The chain's CDR3 is CASTLGFSETQYF. The CDR3 DNA reads TGTGCCAGCACTCTTGGTTTTTCGGAGACCCAGTACTTC.